This T cell receptor (beta chain) was recovered during a study of T cell responses to AZD1222 COVID-19 vaccine. Study outcomes and limitations: Baseline seropositivity characterized only 5 to 7 AZD1222 recipients. Repertoires were collected only later (after the peak T cell response had occurred). Donor demographics were predominantly white British with a female majority; clonal diversity may be underestimated.

Investigators merged groups given second doses at roughly 4 or roughly 12 weeks. Profiled with immunoSEQ multiplex PCR; TCRdb holds only in-frame clones, not every one. In the table there are around 190,000 clones, approximately 93% of which are singletons. Of note for this clone: What it recognizes is unknown.

Per the germline V gene, CDR1 is SGDLS and CDR2 is YYNGEE. V was trimmed by 2 bases and J by 2 bases, leaving 11 bases between them. The CDR3 has 15 residues. The source of this sequence is an adult who received the AZD1222 COVID-19 vaccine. The input for sequencing was peripheral blood, taken 28 days after the second AZD1222 dose. J is TRBJ1-5 and V is TRBV9; TRBD1 might be the D (5 bases). CDR3 region: CASSVSGKGNQPQHF. The CDR3 DNA reads as TGTGCCAGCAGCGTCTCAGGGAAGGGCAATCAGCCCCAGCATTTT. Supplemented by reference TRBV9 and TRBJ1-5, the full variable domain reads DSGVTQTPKHLITATGQRVTLRCSPRSGDLSVYWYQQSLDQGLQFLIQYYNGEERAKGNILERFSAQQFPDLHSELNLSSLELGDSALYFCASSVSGKGNQPQHFGDGTRLSIL.